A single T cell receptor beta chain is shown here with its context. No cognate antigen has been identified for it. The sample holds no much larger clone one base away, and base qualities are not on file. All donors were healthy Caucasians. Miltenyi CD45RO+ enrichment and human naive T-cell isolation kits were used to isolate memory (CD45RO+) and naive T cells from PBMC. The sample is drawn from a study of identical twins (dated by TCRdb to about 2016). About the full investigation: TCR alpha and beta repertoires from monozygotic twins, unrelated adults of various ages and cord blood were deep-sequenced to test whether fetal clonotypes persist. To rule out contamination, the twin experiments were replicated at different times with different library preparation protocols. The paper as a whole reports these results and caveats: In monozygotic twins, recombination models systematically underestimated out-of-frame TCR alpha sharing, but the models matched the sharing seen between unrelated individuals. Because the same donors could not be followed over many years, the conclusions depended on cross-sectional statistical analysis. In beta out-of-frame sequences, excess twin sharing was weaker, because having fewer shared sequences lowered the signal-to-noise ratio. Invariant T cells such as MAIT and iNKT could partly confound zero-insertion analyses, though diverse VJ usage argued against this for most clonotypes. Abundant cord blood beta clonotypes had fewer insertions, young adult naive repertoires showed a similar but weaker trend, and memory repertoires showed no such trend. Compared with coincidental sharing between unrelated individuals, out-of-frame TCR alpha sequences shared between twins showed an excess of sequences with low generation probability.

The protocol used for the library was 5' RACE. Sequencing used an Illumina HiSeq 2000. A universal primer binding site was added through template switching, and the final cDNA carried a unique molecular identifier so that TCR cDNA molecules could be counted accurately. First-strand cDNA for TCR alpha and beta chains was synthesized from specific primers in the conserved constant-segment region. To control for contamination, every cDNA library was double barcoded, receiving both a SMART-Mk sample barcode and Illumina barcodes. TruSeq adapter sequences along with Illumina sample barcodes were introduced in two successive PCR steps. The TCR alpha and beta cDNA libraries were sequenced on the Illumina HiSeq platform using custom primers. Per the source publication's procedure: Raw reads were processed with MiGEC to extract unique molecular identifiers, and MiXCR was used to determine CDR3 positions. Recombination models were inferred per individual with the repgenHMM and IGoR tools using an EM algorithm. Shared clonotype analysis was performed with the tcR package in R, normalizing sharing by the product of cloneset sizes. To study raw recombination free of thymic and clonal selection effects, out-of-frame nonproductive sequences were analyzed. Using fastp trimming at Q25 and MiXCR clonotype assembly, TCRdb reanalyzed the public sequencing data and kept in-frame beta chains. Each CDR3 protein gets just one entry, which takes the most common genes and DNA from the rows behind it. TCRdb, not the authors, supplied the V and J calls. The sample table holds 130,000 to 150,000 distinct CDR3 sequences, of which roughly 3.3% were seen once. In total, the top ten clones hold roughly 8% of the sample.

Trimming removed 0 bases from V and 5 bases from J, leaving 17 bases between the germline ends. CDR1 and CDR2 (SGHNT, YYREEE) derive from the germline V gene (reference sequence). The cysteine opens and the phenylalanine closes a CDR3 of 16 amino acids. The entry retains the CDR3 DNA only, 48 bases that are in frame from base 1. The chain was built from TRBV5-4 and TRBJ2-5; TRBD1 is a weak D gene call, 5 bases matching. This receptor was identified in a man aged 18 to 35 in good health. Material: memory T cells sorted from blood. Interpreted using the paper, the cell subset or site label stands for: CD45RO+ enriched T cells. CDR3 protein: CASSLAAVGARETQYF. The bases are TGTGCCAGCAGCTTGGCCGCGGTAGGGGCGCGGGAGACCCAGTACTTC.